This is a list of T cell receptor beta chains from one sample in a study of shared clonotypes between healthy human individuals. The method was immunoSEQ multiplex PCR; TCRdb's version includes in-frame clones alone and lacks a portion of them. The sample holds roughly 640,000 clones, around two thirds seen once. The sequencing sample was made of memory CD4+ T cells sorted from blood. These receptors were collected from a woman aged 25 to 39 in good health. The CDR3 runs from the conserved cysteine through the conserved F or W. The order of the fields is clone size, V gene, D gene, J gene, CDR3 DNA, CDR3 protein. The D gene is left open where the match is weak. For some rows the clone size is stated as once, few or many, or as a class when expanded; others skip it.

many	TRBV28	TRBD1	TRBJ2-4	TGTGCCAGCAGCCGTCTCTCCTGGGACAGGGTTAAAAACATTCAGTACTTC	CASSRLSWDRVKNIQYF
-	TRBV5-1	-	TRBJ2-5	TGCGCCAGCAGCTTTGACGGCGAGCGCGTCCAAGAGACCCAGTACTTC	CASSFDGERVQETQYF
-	TRBV19	-	TRBJ2-2	TGTGCCAGTAGGGGTACTTTTAACACCGGGGAGCTGTTTTTT	CASRGTFNTGELFF
few	TRBV5-5	TRBD2	TRBJ2-1	TGTGCCAGCAGCGCTAGACTAGCGGGAGGGGTTGAGCAGTTCTTC	CASSARLAGGVEQFF
once	TRBV6-5	-	TRBJ2-7	TGTGCCAGCAGTTACTGGGGGACGTCGGTGGAGCAGTACTTC	CASSYWGTSVEQYF
-	TRBV6-5	-	TRBJ2-2	TGTGCCAGCAGTTACGGTCAGGACCTTTACACCGGGGAGCTGTTTTTT	CASSYGQDLYTGELFF
few	TRBV19	-	TRBJ1-3	TGTGCCAGTAGTATCCTCCCTCCAGGATCTGGAAACACCATATATTTT	CASSILPPGSGNTIYF
-	TRBV27	-	TRBJ1-1	TGTGCCAGCAGCACAATCACAACCCGGGACCACAAAGCGAGCACTGAAGCTTTCTTT	CASSTITTRDHKASTEAFF
once	TRBV13	-	TRBJ2-7	TGTGCCAGCAGCTTTGAGAGGGGCTACGAGCAGTACTTC	CASSFERGYEQYF
-	TRBV5-1	-	TRBJ2-2	TGCGCCAGCAGCTTGGCCGCGGGGGCACGCAGCGGGGAGCTGTTTTTT	CASSLAAGARSGELFF
-	TRBV9	-	TRBJ1-3	TGTGCCAGCAGCGTAGGAACGTACTACTCTGGAAACACCATATATTTT	CASSVGTYYSGNTIYF